This T cell receptor (beta chain) was recovered during a study of T cell responses to AZD1222 COVID-19 vaccine (dated by TCRdb to about 2021). Looking at the study overall: A total of approximately 240 trial participants underwent TCR sequencing, of whom some 210 received two doses of AZD1222 and about 26 received two doses of the MenACWY control vaccine. Enrollment into the trials was organized by age into subgroups of 18-55, 56-69 and 70-plus years, and those subgroups contained roughly 140, 27 and 60 TCR-sequenced participants, respectively.

The CDR3 regions of human TCRbeta chains were subjected to immunosequencing. The published analysis was carried out like this. TCRs in the repertoires were matched against a reference library of SARS-CoV-2-specific TCRs that had been generated with the MIRA antigen-specificity platform. Breadth was defined as the fraction of unique TCRs that were SARS-CoV-2-associated. Depth was defined as the fraction of total T cells that were SARS-CoV-2-associated. Using the MIRA data, each spike-specific TCR was assigned both to the spike region to which the TCR was reactive and to a CD4 or CD8 class. Log10-transformed breadth and depth values were compared by one-way ANOVA with Sidak's multiple comparisons tests. Imported from immuneACCESS, the table was reduced by TCRdb to in-frame sequences with V and J called. These copies leave out some clones; in studies compared against another copy, an unresolved V gene accounts for under half, and the cause of the remainder is not known. D and trimming were read from the DNA, whereas the V and J calls and clone size are those reported in that table. The table for this sample lists roughly 180,000 clones; about nine tenths of them were counted only once. The top ten clones comprise around 1.9% of the sample.

Overall study results and their limits: Conclusions about previously exposed vaccinees are limited, since just 6 or 7 AZD1222 recipients were seropositive for SARS-CoV-2 at baseline. The 56-69-year group was small, and its depth increase did not reach significance, likely because of low power. Spike-specific TCR breadth and depth rose significantly after two AZD1222 doses compared with day 0 and with MenACWY recipients. Because no day 14 peak-response samples were available, repertoires were characterized only after the peak T cell response. Vaccine-associated CD4 TCRs spanned the whole spike protein, with dominant responses in regions 160-218 and 743-854. Reportedly, close to half of the unique spike-specific TCRs recognized epitopes lying outside the regions that are mutated in the B.1.351 and B.1.1.7 variants. Participants were mostly white British and included more females than males, and it was suggested by the authors that clonal diversity may have been underestimated.

A remark on this clone: Its specific antigen is unknown. No clone much larger than this one lies a single base away; base qualities are absent.

The V end gives up 3 bases and the J end 5 bases, leaving 12 bases in the junction not matched to a gene. The CDR3 numbers 17 residues from cysteine through phenylalanine. Just the 51-base CDR3 DNA is kept, in frame starting at base 1. CDR1 and CDR2 are drawn from the germline V gene: SGDLS, YYNGEE. Per the publication, the time point label means: about 28 days (+/-7) after the second vaccine dose. Because spike-specific TCR depth and breadth did not differ between the two schedules, AZD1222 recipients who got a second dose at roughly 4 weeks were pooled with those who got a second dose at roughly 12 weeks. Vaccinee samples came from UK trials COV001 and COV002, including a single-blind randomized controlled phase 2/3 trial of AZD1222 (ChAdOx1 nCoV-19) in healthy adults. For TCRbeta chain sequencing, PBMC samples from trial participants were taken at day 0 and at day 28 after the second dose.

The chain is encoded by TRBV9 joined to TRBJ2-2, with 8 bases in between that match TRBD2. This clonotype originated in an adult who received the AZD1222 COVID-19 vaccine. The sequences come from peripheral blood, collected 28 days after the second AZD1222 dose. The CDR3 protein sequence reads: CASSGGLGGAQTGELFF. In nucleotides, the sequence is TGTGCCAGCAGCGGGGGCCTCGGGGGGGCACAGACCGGGGAGCTGTTTTTT.